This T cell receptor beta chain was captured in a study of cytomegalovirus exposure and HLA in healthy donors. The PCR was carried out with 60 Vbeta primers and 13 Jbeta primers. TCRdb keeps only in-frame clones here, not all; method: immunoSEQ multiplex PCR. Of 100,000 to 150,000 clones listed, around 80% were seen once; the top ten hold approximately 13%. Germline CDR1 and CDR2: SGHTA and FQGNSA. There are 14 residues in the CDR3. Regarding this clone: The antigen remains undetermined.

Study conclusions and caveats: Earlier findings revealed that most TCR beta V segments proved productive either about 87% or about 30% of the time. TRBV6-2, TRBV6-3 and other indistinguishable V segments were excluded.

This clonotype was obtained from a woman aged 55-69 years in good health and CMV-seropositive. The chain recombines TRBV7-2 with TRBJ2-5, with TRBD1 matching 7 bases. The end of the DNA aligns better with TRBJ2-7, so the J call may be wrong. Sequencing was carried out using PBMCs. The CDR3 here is CASSLGGQRVEQYF. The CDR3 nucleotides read TGTGCCAGCAGCTTAGGGGGACAGAGGGTCGAGCAGTACTTC.